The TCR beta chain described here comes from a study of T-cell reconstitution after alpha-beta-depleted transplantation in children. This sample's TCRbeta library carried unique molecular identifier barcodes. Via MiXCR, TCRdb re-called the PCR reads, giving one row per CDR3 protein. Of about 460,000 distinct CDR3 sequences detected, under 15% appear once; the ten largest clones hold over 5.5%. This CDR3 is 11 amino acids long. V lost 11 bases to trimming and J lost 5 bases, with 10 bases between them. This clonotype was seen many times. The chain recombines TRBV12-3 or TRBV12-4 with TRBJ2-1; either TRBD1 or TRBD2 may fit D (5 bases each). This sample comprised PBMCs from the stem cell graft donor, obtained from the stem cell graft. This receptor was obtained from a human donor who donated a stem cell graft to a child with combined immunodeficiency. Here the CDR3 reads CAGGRDNEQFF. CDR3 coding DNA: TGTGCCGGGGGTAGGGACAATGAGCAGTTCTTC.